The T cell receptor (beta chain) under discussion was sequenced for a study of T cells in Graves' hyperthyroidism and ophthalmopathy (dated by TCRdb to between 2018 and 2021). Describing the broader study: Peripheral blood was sampled at the time of initial diagnosis, prior to any treatment. TCR Vbeta CDR3 sequencing of 130 to 150 peripheral blood samples (approximately 44 ophthalmopathy, around 80 hyperthyroidism and 17 progressor patients) is reported in the paper. Following sampling, methimazole starting at 30 mg daily was given to hyperthyroidism patients, and high-dose intravenous methylprednisolone was given to ophthalmopathy patients. In addition, the study compared T-cell repertoires in thyroid tissue and in blood from roughly six Graves' hyperthyroidism patients. For training and testing, the roughly 97 patients in the discovery cohort were randomly divided in a 7:3 ratio. An independent validation cohort of under 20 hyperthyroidism patients and 17 patients who later progressed to ophthalmopathy tested prospective prediction of ophthalmopathy. To identify distinguishing TCR V-J signatures, a discovery cohort of around 100 patients was used, comprising roughly 45 with Graves' ophthalmopathy and some 60 with stable Graves' hyperthyroidism. The research as a whole found: Most expanded thyroid clonotypes (frequency above 0.001) were also detected in blood, a finding suggesting that blood repertoires may reflect thyroid immune responses. A 13 V-J signature model separated ophthalmopathy from stable hyperthyroidism, with around 90% sensitivity and 81% to 83% specificity in cross-validation and 80%/75% in testing. Sample size was not statistically predetermined, and investigators were not blinded to group allocation. In validation, progression to ophthalmopathy was predicted by the model with around 70% sensitivity and 72.22% specificity, a median of roughly 6 months before onset.

The TCR beta CDR3 regions were amplified from the RNA transcripts. For the first round of RT-PCR on the TCR CDR3, the HTBI primer set was used together with the Qiagen OneStep RT-PCR kit. The libraries were constructed in a second round of multiplex PCR and then size-selected and purified. The libraries were sequenced on an Illumina HiSeq2000 using paired-end 100 bp reads. The source study handled its data this way. SOAPnuke was used to process the raw data, removing reads that contained adapters or uncalled bases, had a mean Phred below 15, or lacked an exact match to the constant primer or identifier. High-quality paired reads were merged with COPE v1.2.5, and unique nucleotide sequences were defined as clonotypes. MiTCR v1.1 was used to align clonotypes to the IMGT TRBV, TRBD and TRBJ reference segments. The analysis was restricted to V-J combinations with a frequency above 0.0001, which together covered 99.2% of the repertoires. The TCS score was defined as F50 (clonal expansion) divided by E x V (chaos), with BLOSUM62-based TCRdist calculated between CDR3 peptides within each V-J. Welch's t-statistics and random forest reduced 500 to 650 V-J features to 13, which were used in a naive Bayes classifier (R e1071). The similarity between thyroid and blood repertoires was quantified using the Morisita-Horn index. The public reads were reprocessed in TCRdb via fastp at Q25 and MiXCR, keeping in-frame beta chains. Every distinct CDR3 protein forms one entry, paired with its most common genes and DNA. The authors' filters were not applied to this entry. The sample has 750,000 to 950,000 distinct CDR3 sequences on record, around 38% of them singletons. Of the sample, 8% to 9% is held by the ten largest clones.

Stable Graves' hyperthyroidism was defined as no progression to ophthalmopathy during 18 months of follow-up. Hyperthyroidism patients were aged 18 to 65 years and newly diagnosed, with disease duration of less than 2 months. Patients with uncontrolled infections, other autoimmune diseases, pregnancy or lactation were excluded. Diagnoses relied on clinical symptoms, serum thyroxine and TRAb, thyroid ultrasound and orbital computed tomography. Ficoll-Paque density gradient centrifugation was used to isolate PBMCs from 9.5 to 10 ml of fresh peripheral blood. Trizol reagent was used to extract total RNA, and RNA quality was then checked on an Agilent 2100 Bioanalyzer. For this clonotype: The antigen it binds to is not known. No per-base quality is available; no much larger clone lies one base away.

Sequenced material: blood. This receptor was obtained from a man aged 18-30 years with Graves' hyperthyroidism.

This receptor carries the CDR3 CSGGLQETQYF. Here is the DNA: TGCAGCGGTGGGCTTCAAGAGACCCAGTACTTC. The chain employs TRBV29-1 and TRBJ2-5; no D gene is confidently identified. The junction shows trimming of 7 bases on V and 2 bases on J, plus 8 bases between the germline ends. The CDR3 runs 11 residues from the cysteine to the phenylalanine. The retained sequence is limited to the CDR3, 33 bases, with the frame set at the first base. CDR1 SQVTM and CDR2 ANQGSEA were looked up in the germline V gene.